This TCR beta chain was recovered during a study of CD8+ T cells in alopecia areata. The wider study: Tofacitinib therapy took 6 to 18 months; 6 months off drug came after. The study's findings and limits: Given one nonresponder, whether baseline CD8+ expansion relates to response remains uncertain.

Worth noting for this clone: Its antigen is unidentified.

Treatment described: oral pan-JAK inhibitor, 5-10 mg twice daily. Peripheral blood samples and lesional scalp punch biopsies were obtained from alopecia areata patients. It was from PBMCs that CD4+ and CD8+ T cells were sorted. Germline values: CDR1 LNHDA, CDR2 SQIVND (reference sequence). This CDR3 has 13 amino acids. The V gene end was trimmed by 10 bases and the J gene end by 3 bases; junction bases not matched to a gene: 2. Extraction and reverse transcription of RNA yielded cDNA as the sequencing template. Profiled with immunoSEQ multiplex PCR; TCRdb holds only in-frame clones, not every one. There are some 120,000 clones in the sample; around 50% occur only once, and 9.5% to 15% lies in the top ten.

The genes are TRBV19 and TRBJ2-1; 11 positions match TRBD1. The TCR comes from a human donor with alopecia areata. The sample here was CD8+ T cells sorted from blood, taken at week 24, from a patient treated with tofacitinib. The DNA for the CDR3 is TGTGCCACGGGACAGGGGGTCTACAATGAGCAGTTCTTC. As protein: CATGQGVYNEQFF. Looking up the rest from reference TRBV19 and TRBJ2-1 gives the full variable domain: DGGITQSPKYLFRKEGQNVTLSCEQNLNHDAMYWYRQDPGQGLRLIYYSQIVNDFQKGDIAEGYSVSREKKESFPLTVTSAQKNPTAFYLCATGQGVYNEQFFGPGTRLTVL.